A selection of T cell receptor beta chains follows, all from one sample in a study of T cell responses to AZD1222 COVID-19 vaccine. Some clones are missing from TCRdb's copy, which holds only in-frame ones; the method was immunoSEQ multiplex PCR. Among about 97,000 clones listed, 88% were seen once. The sample consisted of peripheral blood, taken on day 0 of AZD1222 vaccination. All receptors derive from an adult in good health. Each CDR3 is given with its conserved first and last residue. D genes are given only for firm matches. Not every row has a clone size; where given, it reads once, few, many or a size class.

D	V	J	size	CDR3	DNA
-	TRBV30	TRBJ1-2	-	CAWRIVGTGLTF	TGTGCCTGGAGAATTGTGGGGACGGGTCTAACCTTC
TRBD1	TRBV14	TRBJ1-2	-	CASRRDRSNGYTF	TGTGCCAGCCGGAGGGACAGGAGCAATGGCTACACCTTC
TRBD1	TRBV2	TRBJ1-5	-	CASRPGTASGQPQHF	TGTGCCAGCAGGCCAGGGACAGCTTCTGGTCAGCCCCAGCATTTT
-	TRBV7-2	TRBJ1-5	-	CASSLRGQGGQPQHF	TGTGCCAGCAGCTTAAGAGGGCAGGGTGGACAGCCCCAGCATTTT
TRBD1	TRBV2	TRBJ2-1	once	CASSRTGTGGNEQFF	TGTGCCAGCAGCCGAACAGGGACAGGAGGAAATGAGCAGTTCTTC
-	TRBV6-5	TRBJ1-5	-	CASSYEGGSNQPQHF	TGTGCCAGCAGTTACGAGGGGGGAAGCAATCAGCCCCAGCATTTT
TRBD1	TRBV11-2	TRBJ1-6	few	CASSLGGTGASPLHF	TGTGCCAGCAGCTTAGGTGGGACAGGGGCTTCACCCCTCCACTTT
-	TRBV19	TRBJ2-5	-	CASSPGFLETQYF	TGTGCCAGTAGCCCAGGGTTCTTGGAGACCCAGTACTTC
-	TRBV2	TRBJ1-2	-	CASALGSSGYTF	TGTGCCAGCGCCCTTGGGTCGAGTGGCTACACCTTC
-	TRBV7-9	TRBJ1-1	-	CASSFSDTEAFF	TGTGCCAGCAGCTTTTCGGATACTGAAGCTTTCTTT
TRBD1	TRBV15	TRBJ2-2	-	CATSRDPGQGYTGELFF	TGTGCCACCAGCAGAGACCCGGGACAGGGCTACACCGGGGAGCTGTTTTTT
-	TRBV5-4	TRBJ2-3	-	CASSPTPDTQYF	TGTGCCAGCAGCCCGACCCCAGATACGCAGTATTTT
-	TRBV5-4	TRBJ1-2	-	CASSLGGAGGYTF	TGTGCCAGCAGCTTGGGGGGGGCCGGGGGCTACACCTTC
-	TRBV11-2	TRBJ1-1	-	CKGGTEAFF	TGTAAGGGGGGGACTGAAGCTTTCTTT
TRBD1	TRBV6-5	TRBJ1-2	-	CASLRVTGGRKGYTF	TGTGCCAGCTTACGCGTAACAGGGGGAAGGAAGGGCTACACCTTC
TRBD1	TRBV30	TRBJ2-4	-	CAWSAWPGQKNIQYF	TGTGCCTGGAGCGCATGGCCGGGACAGAAAAACATTCAGTACTTC
TRBD1	TRBV2	TRBJ2-7	-	CASRRQGAYEQYF	TGTGCCAGCAGGCGACAGGGAGCCTACGAGCAGTACTTC
-	TRBV10-3	TRBJ2-3	-	CAIKSQHTDTQYF	TGTGCCATCAAGAGCCAGCACACAGATACGCAGTATTTT
TRBD1	TRBV5-1	TRBJ1-2	-	CASSPGQGAYYGYTF	TGCGCCAGCAGCCCAGGACAGGGGGCGTATTATGGCTACACCTTC
-	TRBV7-9	TRBJ2-7	-	CASTKAAAYEQYF	TGTGCCAGCACCAAAGCGGCCGCTTACGAGCAGTACTTC
TRBD1	TRBV29-1	TRBJ1-2	-	CSVKQGNGYTF	TGCAGCGTTAAACAGGGGAATGGCTACACCTTC
-	TRBV21-1	TRBJ1-1	-	CASSTGNTEAFF	TGTGCCAGCAGCACCGGGAACACTGAAGCTTTCTTT
-	TRBV30	TRBJ2-5	-	CAWSARIGETQYF	TGTGCCTGGAGTGCCAGGATAGGGGAGACCCAGTACTTC
-	TRBV3-1/TRBV3-2	TRBJ1-1	few	CASSQDGRKAFF	TGTGCCAGCAGCCAAGATGGGAGGAAGGCTTTCTTT
TRBD1	TRBV7-2	TRBJ1-1	-	CASSPDREGTEAFF	TGTGCCAGCAGCCCGGACAGGGAGGGGACTGAAGCTTTCTTT
TRBD1	TRBV6-2/TRBV6-3	TRBJ1-5	-	CASSYSRDRGQPQHF	TGTGCCAGCAGTTACTCGAGGGACAGGGGCCAACCCCAGCATTTT
-	TRBV11-1	TRBJ2-6	once	CASSGGSGANVLTF	TGTGCCAGCAGCGGGGGATCTGGGGCCAACGTCCTGACTTTC
-	TRBV13	TRBJ1-1	-	CASSPRGSKNTEAFF	TGTGCCAGCAGCCCCCGGGGCTCTAAGAACACTGAAGCTTTCTTT
-	TRBV24-1	TRBJ2-2	-	CATSDLKLYTGELFF	TGTGCCACCAGTGACTTAAAGCTCTACACCGGGGAGCTGTTTTTT
-	TRBV6-5	TRBJ1-4	-	CASSPLLATNEKLFF	TGTGCCAGCAGTCCCCTCCTTGCAACTAATGAAAAACTGTTTTTT
TRBD1	TRBV3-1/TRBV3-2	TRBJ1-2	-	CASSPAGTGDGYTF	TGTGCCAGCAGCCCAGCCGGGACAGGGGACGGCTACACCTTC
-	TRBV7-6	TRBJ1-4	-	CASSTNEKLFF	TGTGCCAGCAGCACCAATGAAAAACTGTTTTTT
-	TRBV5-5	TRBJ2-7	-	CASSDPGSYEQYF	TGTGCCAGCAGCGACCCCGGGTCCTACGAGCAGTACTTC
-	TRBV6-2/TRBV6-3	TRBJ2-3	-	CASSYSAGPTDTQYF	TGTGCCAGCAGTTACTCCGCGGGACCCACAGATACGCAGTATTTT
-	TRBV11-3	TRBJ2-4	-	CASSSPKNIQYF	TGTGCCAGCAGCTCCCCCAAAAACATTCAGTACTTC
TRBD1	TRBV6-5	TRBJ1-5	-	CASRPDRGHQPQHF	TGTGCCAGCAGACCGGACAGGGGGCATCAGCCCCAGCATTTT
-	TRBV7-2	TRBJ1-5	-	CASSLVRYQPQHF	TGTGCCAGCAGCTTGGTCAGATACCAGCCCCAGCATTTT
-	TRBV28	TRBJ2-7	once	CASSLQGPYEQYF	TGTGCCAGCAGTTTACAGGGGCCCTACGAGCAGTACTTC
TRBD1	TRBV2	TRBJ1-2	-	CASSGAGGLYGYTF	TGTGCCAGCAGTGGTGCAGGGGGCCTATATGGCTACACCTTC
TRBD2	TRBV6-5	TRBJ2-3	few	CASTGGAVADTQYF	TGTGCCAGCACGGGGGGGGCCGTAGCAGATACGCAGTATTTT
-	TRBV2	TRBJ1-5	-	CASSADRGDQPQHF	TGTGCCAGCAGTGCGGACCGAGGGGATCAGCCCCAGCATTTT
-	TRBV19	TRBJ2-6	-	CASSPNGGGYSSGANVLTF	TGTGCCAGTAGTCCCAATGGGGGGGGCTATAGCTCTGGGGCCAACGTCCTGACTTTC
-	TRBV28	TRBJ1-6	few	CASSLYGGNSPLHF	TGTGCCAGCAGCCTTTACGGGGGTAATTCACCCCTCCACTTT
TRBD1	TRBV18	TRBJ2-3	-	CASSSNRGSDTQYF	TGTGCCAGCTCGTCCAACAGGGGATCGGATACGCAGTATTTT
TRBD1	TRBV5-1	TRBJ1-2	-	CASSSETGTGVSFDYGYTF	TGCGCCAGCAGCTCGGAGACCGGGACAGGGGTTAGTTTTGACTATGGCTACACCTTC
TRBD1	TRBV9	TRBJ2-5	-	CASSVGSGGEETQYF	TGTGCCAGCAGCGTAGGGTCAGGGGGCGAGGAGACCCAGTACTTC
-	TRBV6-6	TRBJ1-1	-	CASSYQGVETEAFF	TGTGCCAGCAGTTACCAGGGAGTAGAAACTGAAGCTTTCTTT
-	TRBV19	TRBJ2-7	-	CASSINLSYEQYF	TGTGCCAGTAGTATTAATCTCAGTTACGAGCAGTACTTC
TRBD2	TRBV11-3	TRBJ2-1	-	CASSLGVAGGLTNEQFF	TGTGCCAGCAGCTTAGGGGTAGCGGGGGGGCTAACCAATGAGCAGTTCTTC
-	TRBV2	TRBJ1-2	once	CASSEDSLGYTF	TGTGCCAGCAGTGAAGATTCCCTAGGCTACACCTTC